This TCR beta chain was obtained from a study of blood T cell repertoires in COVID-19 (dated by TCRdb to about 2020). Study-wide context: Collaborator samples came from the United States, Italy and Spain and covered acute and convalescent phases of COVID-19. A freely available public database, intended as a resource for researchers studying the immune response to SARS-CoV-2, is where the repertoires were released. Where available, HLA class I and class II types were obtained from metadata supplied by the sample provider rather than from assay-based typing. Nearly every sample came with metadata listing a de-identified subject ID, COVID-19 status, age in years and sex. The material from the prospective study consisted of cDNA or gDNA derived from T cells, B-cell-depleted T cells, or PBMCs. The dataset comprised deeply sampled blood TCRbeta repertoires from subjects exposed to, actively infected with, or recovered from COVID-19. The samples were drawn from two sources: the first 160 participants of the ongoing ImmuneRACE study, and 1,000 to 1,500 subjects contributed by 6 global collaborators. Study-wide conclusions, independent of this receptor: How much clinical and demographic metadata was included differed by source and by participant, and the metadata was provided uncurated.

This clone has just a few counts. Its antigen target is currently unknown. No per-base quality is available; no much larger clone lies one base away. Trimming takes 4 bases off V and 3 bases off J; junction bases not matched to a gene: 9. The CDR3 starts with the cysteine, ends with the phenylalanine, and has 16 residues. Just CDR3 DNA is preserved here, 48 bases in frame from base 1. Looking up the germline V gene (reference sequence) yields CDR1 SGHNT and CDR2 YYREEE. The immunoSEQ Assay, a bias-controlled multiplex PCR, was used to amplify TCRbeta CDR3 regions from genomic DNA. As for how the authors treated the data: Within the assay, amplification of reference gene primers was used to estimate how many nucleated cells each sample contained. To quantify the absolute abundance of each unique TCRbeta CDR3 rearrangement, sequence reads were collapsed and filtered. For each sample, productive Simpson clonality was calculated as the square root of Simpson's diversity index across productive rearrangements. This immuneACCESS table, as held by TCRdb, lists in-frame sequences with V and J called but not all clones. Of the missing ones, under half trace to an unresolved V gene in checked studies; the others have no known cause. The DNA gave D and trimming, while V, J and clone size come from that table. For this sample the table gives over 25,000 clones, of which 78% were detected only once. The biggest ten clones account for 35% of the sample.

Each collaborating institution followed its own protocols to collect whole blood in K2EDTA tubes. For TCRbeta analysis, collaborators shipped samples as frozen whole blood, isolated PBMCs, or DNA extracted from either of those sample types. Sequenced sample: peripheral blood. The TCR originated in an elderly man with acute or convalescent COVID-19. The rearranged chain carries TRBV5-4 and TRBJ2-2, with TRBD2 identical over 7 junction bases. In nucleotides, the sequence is TGTGCCAGCAGCAGTGACCCAAGCGGGGACACCGGGGAGCTGTTTTTT. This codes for CASSSDPSGDTGELFF.